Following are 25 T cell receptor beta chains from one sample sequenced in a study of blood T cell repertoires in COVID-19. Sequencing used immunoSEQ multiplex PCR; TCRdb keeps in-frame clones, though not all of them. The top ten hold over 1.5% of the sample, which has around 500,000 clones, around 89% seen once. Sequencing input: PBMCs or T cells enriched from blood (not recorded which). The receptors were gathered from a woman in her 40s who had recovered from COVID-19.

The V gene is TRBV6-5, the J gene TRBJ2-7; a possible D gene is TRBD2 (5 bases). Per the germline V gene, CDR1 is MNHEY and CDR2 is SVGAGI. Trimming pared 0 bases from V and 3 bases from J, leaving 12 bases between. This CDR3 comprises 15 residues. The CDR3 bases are TGTGCCAGCAGTTACTCATGGGGAGAGGACTACGAGCAGTACTTC. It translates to CASSYSWGEDYEQYF.

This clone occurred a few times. In nucleotides, the CDR3 is TGCGCCAGCAGCCAAGATAAATGGACCCAGTACTTC. It encodes CASSQDKWTQYF. The V call is TRBV4-3, the J call TRBJ2-5, with D unclear. V gave up 0 bases and J gave up 7 bases, with 6 bases separating them. From germline, CDR1 is LGHNA and CDR2 YSLEER. The CDR3 has 12 residues.

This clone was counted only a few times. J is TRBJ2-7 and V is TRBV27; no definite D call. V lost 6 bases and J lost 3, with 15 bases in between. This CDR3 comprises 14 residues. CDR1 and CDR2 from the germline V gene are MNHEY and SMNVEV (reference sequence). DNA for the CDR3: TGTGCCAGCAGCCCATCCATGGCTGGCTACGAGCAGTACTTC. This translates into CASSPSMAGYEQYF.

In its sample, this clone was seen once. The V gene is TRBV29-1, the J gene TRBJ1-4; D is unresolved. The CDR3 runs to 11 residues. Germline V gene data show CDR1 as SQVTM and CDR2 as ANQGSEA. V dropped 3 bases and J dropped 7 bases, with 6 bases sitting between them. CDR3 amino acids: CSVERGEKLFF. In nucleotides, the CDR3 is TGCAGCGTTGAGCGAGGTGAAAAACTGTTTTTT. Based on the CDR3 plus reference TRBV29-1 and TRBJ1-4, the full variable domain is SAVISQKPSRDICQRGTSLTIQCQVDSQVTMMFWYRQQPGQSLTLIATANQGSEATYESGFVIDKFPISRPNLTFSTLTVSNMSPEDSSIYLCSVERGEKLFFGSGTQLSVL.

The chain's CDR3 is CASSLEGSGLKDTQYF. Written as DNA, the CDR3 is TGTGCCAGCAGCTTGGAGGGTAGCGGGTTGAAAGATACGCAGTATTTT. The chain is built from TRBV5-4 and TRBJ2-3; 7 bases align to TRBD2. Unmatched junction bases numbered 9, after V lost 0 bases and J lost 5 bases. Germline V gene sequence: CDR1 SGHNT, CDR2 YYREEE (reference sequence). The CDR3 sequence is 16 residues long.

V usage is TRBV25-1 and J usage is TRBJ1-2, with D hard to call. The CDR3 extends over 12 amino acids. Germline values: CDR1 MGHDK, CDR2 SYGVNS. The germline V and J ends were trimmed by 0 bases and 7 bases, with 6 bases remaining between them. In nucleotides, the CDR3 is TGTGCCAGCAGTGAATATGGCGGTGGCTACACCTTC. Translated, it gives CASSEYGGGYTF.

CDR3 DNA: TGTGCCAGCAGCTACTTCGCCCTGAACACCGGGGAGCTGTTTTTT. As protein: CASSYFALNTGELFF. The chain uses TRBV5-6 and TRBJ2-2; D gene unclear. CDR3 length: 15 amino acids. In germline, CDR1 is SGHDT, CDR2 YYEEEE. Trimming took 3 bases from V and 1 from J, leaving 10 bases between them.

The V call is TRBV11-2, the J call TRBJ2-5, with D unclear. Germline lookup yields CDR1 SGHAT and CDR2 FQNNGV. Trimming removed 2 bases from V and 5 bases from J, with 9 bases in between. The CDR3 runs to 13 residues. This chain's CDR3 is CASSLFGLETQYF. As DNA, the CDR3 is TGTGCCAGCAGCTTATTCGGTTTGGAGACCCAGTACTTC.

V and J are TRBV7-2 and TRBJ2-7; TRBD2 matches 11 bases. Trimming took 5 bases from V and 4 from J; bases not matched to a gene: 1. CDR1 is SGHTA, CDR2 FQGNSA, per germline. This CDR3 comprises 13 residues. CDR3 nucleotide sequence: TGTGCCAGCAGCGGGACTAGCGGATACGAGCAGTACTTC. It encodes CASSGTSGYEQYF.

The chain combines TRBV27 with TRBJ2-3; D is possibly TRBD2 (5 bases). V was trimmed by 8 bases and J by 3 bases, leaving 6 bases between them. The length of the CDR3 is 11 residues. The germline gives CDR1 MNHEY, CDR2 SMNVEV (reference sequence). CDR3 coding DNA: TGTGCCAGCGGGAGAACAGATACGCAGTATTTT. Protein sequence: CASGRTDTQYF.

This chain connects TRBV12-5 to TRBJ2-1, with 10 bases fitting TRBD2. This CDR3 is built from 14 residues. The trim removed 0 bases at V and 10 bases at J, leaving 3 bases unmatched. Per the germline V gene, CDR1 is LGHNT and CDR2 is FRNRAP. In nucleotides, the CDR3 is TGTGCTAGTGGTTTGGTCGCTAGCGGGAGAGAGCAGTTCTTC. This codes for CASGLVASGREQFF.

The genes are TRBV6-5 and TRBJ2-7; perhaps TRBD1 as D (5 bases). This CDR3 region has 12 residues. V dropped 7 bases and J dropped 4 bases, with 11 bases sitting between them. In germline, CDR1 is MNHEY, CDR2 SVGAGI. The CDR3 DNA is TGTGCCAGCACCGGCAGGGCGTACGAGCAGTACTTC. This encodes CASTGRAYEQYF.

Here the CDR3 reads CASSYVFGTGIGQPQHF. DNA for the CDR3: TGTGCCAGCAGTTACGTCTTTGGGACAGGGATAGGTCAGCCCCAGCATTTT. The V call is TRBV6-2 or TRBV6-3, the J call TRBJ1-5; 9 nucleotides align to TRBD1. J gave up 6 bases and V 2 bases, and 11 bases lay outside the gene matches. The CDR3 has 17 amino acids. Per the germline V gene, CDR1 is MNHEY and CDR2 is SVGEGT.

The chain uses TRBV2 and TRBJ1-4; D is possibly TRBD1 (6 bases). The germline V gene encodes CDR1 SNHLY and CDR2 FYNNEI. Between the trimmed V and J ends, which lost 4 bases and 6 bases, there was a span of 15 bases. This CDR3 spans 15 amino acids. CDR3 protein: CASSAKGVGHEKLFF. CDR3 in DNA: TGTGCCAGCAGTGCGAAGGGGGTGGGGCATGAAAAACTGTTTTTT.

The CDR3 DNA reads as TGTGCCAGTAGTATAGATCCAAGGAGTCCTAACTATGGCTACACCTTC. Its protein is CASSIDPRSPNYGYTF. The rearrangement links TRBV19 to TRBJ1-2; D remains ambiguous. The CDR3 is 16 residues long. V was pared by 0 bases and J by 0 bases, with 11 bases between. Germline CDR1 and CDR2: LNHDA and SQIVND (reference sequence).

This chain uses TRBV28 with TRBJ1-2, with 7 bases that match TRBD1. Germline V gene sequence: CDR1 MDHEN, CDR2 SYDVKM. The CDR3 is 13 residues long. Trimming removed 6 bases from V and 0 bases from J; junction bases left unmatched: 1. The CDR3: CASRGTANYGYTF. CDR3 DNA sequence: TGTGCCAGCAGAGGGACAGCTAACTATGGCTACACCTTC.

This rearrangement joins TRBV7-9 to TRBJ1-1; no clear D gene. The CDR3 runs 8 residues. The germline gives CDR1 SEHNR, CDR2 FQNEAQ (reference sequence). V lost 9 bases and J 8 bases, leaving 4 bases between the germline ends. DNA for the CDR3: TGTGCCAGTCCGGAAGCTTTCTTT. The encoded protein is CASPEAFF.

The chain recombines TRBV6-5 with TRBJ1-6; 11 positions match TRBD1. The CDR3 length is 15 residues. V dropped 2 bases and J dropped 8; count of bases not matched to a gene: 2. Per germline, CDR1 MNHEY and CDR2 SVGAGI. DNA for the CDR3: TGTGCCAGCAGTTACGGGGGACAGGGGGATTCACCCCTCCACTTT. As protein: CASSYGGQGDSPLHF.

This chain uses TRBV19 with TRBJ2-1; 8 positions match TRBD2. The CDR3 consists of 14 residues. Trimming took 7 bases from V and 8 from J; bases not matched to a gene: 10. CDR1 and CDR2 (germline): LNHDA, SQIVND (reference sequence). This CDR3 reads CASMGIAGRHEQFF. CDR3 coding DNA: TGTGCCAGTATGGGAATAGCGGGGAGACATGAGCAGTTCTTC.

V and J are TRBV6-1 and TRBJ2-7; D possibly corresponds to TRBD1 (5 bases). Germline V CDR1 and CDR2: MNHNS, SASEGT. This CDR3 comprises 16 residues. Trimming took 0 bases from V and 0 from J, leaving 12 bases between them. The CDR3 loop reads CASSEAGQQGSYEQYF. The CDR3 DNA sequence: TGTGCCAGCAGTGAAGCTGGCCAGCAGGGCTCCTACGAGCAGTACTTC.

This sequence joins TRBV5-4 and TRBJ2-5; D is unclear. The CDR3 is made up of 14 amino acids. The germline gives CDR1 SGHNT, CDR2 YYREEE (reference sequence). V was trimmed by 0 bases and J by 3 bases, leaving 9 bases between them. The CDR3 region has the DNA TGTGCCAGCAGCTTGGTGGGCCAGAAAGAGACCCAGTACTTC. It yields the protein CASSLVGQKETQYF.

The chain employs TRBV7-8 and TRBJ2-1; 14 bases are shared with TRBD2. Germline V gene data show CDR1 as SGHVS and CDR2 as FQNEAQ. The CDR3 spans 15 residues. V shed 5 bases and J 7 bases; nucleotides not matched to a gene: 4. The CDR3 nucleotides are TGTGCCAGCAGCCTCTGGACTAGCGGGAGGAATGAGCAGTTCTTC. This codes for CASSLWTSGRNEQFF.

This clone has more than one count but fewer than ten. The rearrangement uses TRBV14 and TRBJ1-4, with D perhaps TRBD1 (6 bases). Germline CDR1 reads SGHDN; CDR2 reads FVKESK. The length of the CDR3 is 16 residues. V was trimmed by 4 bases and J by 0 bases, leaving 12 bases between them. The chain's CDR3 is CASSLKQGTTNEKLFF. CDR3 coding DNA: TGTGCCAGCAGCCTAAAACAGGGAACAACTAATGAAAAACTGTTTTTT.

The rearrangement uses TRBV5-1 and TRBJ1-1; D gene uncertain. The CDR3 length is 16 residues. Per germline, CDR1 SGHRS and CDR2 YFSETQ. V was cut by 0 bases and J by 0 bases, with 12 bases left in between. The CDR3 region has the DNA TGCGCCAGCAGCTTGGTTCCGGAGCTCATGAACACTGAAGCTTTCTTT. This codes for CASSLVPELMNTEAFF. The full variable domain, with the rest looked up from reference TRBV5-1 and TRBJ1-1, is KAGVTQTPRYLIKTRGQQVTLSCSPISGHRSVSWYQQTPGQGLQFLFEYFSETQRNKGNFPGRFSGRQFSNSRSEMNVSTLELGDSALYLCASSLVPELMNTEAFFGQGTRLTVV.

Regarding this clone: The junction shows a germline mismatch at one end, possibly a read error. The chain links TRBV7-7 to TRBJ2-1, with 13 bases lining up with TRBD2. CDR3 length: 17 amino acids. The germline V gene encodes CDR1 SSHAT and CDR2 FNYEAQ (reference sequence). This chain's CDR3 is CASSLARGLAGINEQFF. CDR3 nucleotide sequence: TGTGCTAGCAGCTTAGCCAGGGGACTAGCGGGGATCAATGAGCAGTTCTTC. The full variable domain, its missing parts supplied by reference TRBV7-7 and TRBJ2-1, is GAGVSQSPRYKVTKRGQDVTLRCDPISSHATLYWYQQALGQGPEFLTYFNYEAQPDKSGLPSDRFSAERPEGSISTLTIQRTEQRDSAMYRCASSLARGLAGINEQFFGPGTRLTVL.